This TCR beta chain stems from a study of cytomegalovirus exposure and HLA in healthy donors. The ends were cut back, 8 bases at V and 12 bases at J, with 20 bases in the middle. CDR1 is WSHSY, CDR2 SAAADI, per germline. The CDR3 consists of 13 residues. Primers for the PCR totalled 60 Vbeta and 13 Jbeta. Study processing details: A follow-up analysis tallied 86 million or so unique TCR beta chains, roughly 11 million shared. Assay: immunoSEQ multiplex PCR; the TCRdb copy retains only in-frame clones and omits some. V, J and clone size were drawn from that table, and D and trimming were deduced from the DNA. The repertoire consists of some 200,000 clones, with about 9% occurring once and the leading ten covering 1% to 1.5%.

The chain couples TRBV10-2 to TRBJ2-1; perhaps TRBD1 as D (7 bases). The sample consisted of PBMCs. This sequence originates from a woman in her 30s in good health and CMV-seropositive. In DNA, the CDR3 is TGCGCCAGCGGGGGGAATGACAGGGTTGGGCAGTTCTTC. Translating gives CASGGNDRVGQFF.